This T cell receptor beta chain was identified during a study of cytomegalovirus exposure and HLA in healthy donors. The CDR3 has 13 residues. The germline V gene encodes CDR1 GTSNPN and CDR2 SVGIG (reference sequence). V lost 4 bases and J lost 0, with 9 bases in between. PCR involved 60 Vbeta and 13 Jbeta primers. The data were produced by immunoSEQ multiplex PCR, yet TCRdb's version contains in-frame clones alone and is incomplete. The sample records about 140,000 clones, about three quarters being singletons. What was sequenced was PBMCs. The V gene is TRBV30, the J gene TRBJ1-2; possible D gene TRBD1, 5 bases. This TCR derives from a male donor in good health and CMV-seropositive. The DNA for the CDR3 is TGTGCCTGGACGGACATGTCTAACTATGGCTACACCTTC. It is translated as CAWTDMSNYGYTF.